The sequence of this TCR beta chain was determined in a study of T cell responses to AZD1222 COVID-19 vaccine. Method: immunoSEQ multiplex PCR; TCRdb's copy keeps in-frame clones and lacks some. The sample yields more than 150,000 clones, more than 75% seen once. Per the germline V gene, CDR1 is SGHRS and CDR2 is YFSETQ. V lost 0 bases and J 6 bases, leaving 7 bases between the germline ends. There are 12 residues in the CDR3. Broader study findings: Possibly, clonal diversity was underestimated; donors were largely white British and included more females. Spike-specific TCRs gained breadth and depth after people received two AZD1222 doses.

Comment on this clone: Its antigen is not known.

Material: peripheral blood, obtained on day 0 of MenACWY control vaccination. The TCR comes from an adult in good health. This chain connects TRBV5-1 to TRBJ2-7, with D unresolved. The CDR3 spells CASSLGGGEQYF. The DNA for the CDR3 is TGCGCCAGCAGCTTGGGCGGTGGCGAGCAGTACTTC.